A single sample gave rise to the 8 T cell receptor beta chains below, sequenced in a study of identical twins (dated by TCRdb to about 2016). Library construction relied on 5' RACE. Sequencing relied on an Illumina HiSeq 2000. TCRdb ran its own pipeline on the public reads, namely fastp trimming at Q25 and MiXCR clone calling, and kept in-frame beta chains. Identical CDR3 proteins give one entry, which carries the most common genes and DNA. Within this sample are around 470,000 distinct CDR3 sequences, with 13% to 15% of them counted one time only. The ten largest make up 0.52% of the sample. The same specimen was also included in a second study, on yellow fever vaccine responses in identical twins.

The sequenced sample was CD4+ T cells sorted from blood. These receptors all come from a woman aged 18-29 years in good health.

This clonotype appeared a few times. Here the CDR3 reads CASSQSRDEQYF. CDR3 nucleotide sequence: TGTGCCAGCAGCCAATCTAGAGACGAGCAGTACTTC. The V and J genes are TRBV3-1 and TRBJ2-7, with D hard to call. The CDR3 contains 12 residues. The V end lost 2 bases, the J end lost 5 bases, and 7 bases lay between the germline ends. CDR1 and CDR2 from the germline V gene are LGHDT and YNNKEL (reference sequence).

In this sample, this clonotype turned up many times. The rearrangement joins TRBV5-1 to TRBJ2-5, with 7 bases that match TRBD1. Losses at the gene ends were 4 bases for V and 2 bases for J; bases not matched to a gene: 8. The CDR3 runs to 15 residues. Per the germline V gene, CDR1 is SGHRS and CDR2 is YFSETQ. In nucleotides, the CDR3 is TGCGCCAGCAGCCGTCATGGGACAGAGCAAGAGACCCAGTACTTC. This translates into CASSRHGTEQETQYF.

The genes are TRBV2 and TRBJ2-2; D possibly matches TRBD1 or TRBD2 (5 bases each). From germline, CDR1 is SNHLY and CDR2 FYNNEI. This CDR3 region has 15 residues. Trimming stripped 6 bases from V and 4 bases from J, with 15 bases between. For the CDR3, the DNA is TGTGCCAGCAGAGGAGAGGGGTCCGGCACCGGGGAGCTGTTTTTT. This encodes CASRGEGSGTGELFF.

In this sample, this clonotype turned up once. The V call is TRBV5-1, the J call TRBJ2-1; 7 bases map to TRBD1. The germline gives CDR1 SGHRS, CDR2 YFSETQ. V trimming: 0 bases; J trimming: 5 bases; junction bases outside the gene matches: 5. The CDR3 runs to 15 residues. CDR3 sequence: CASSLGDRDHNEQFF. CDR3 nucleotide sequence: TGCGCCAGCAGCTTGGGTGACAGGGACCACAATGAGCAGTTCTTC.

The chain combines TRBV18 with TRBJ1-1, with D hard to call. CDR3 length: 14 amino acids. Trimming removed 1 base at V and 3 bases at J, with 9 bases between. In germline, CDR1 is KGHSH, CDR2 LQKENI. DNA for the CDR3: TGTGCCAGCTCACCACGGGCCCTGGACACTGAAGCTTTCTTT. Amino acids: CASSPRALDTEAFF.

The gene calls are TRBV18 and TRBJ2-7; TRBD1 agrees at 7 bases. This CDR3 is 16 amino acids long. V trimming: 4 bases; J trimming: 0 bases; junction bases outside the gene matches: 9. Germline V gives CDR1 KGHSH, CDR2 LQKENI. CDR3 in amino acids: CASSQKGTASSYEQYF. The DNA for the CDR3 is TGTGCCAGCTCACAAAAGGGGACAGCGAGCTCCTACGAGCAGTACTTC.

This clonotype has just a few counts. The chain combines TRBV6-4 with TRBJ2-1; 10 nucleotides match TRBD2. Germline CDR1 is MRHNA and CDR2 is SNTAGT. This CDR3 contains 16 residues. The ends lost 5 bases at V and 0 bases at J; junction bases unmatched: 4. This chain's CDR3 is CASSYSGGASYNEQFF. Here the CDR3 DNA reads TGTGCCAGCAGTTACAGCGGGGGGGCCTCCTACAATGAGCAGTTCTTC.

Only a few counts were recorded for this clonotype. The chain carries TRBV29-1 and TRBJ1-1; D perhaps matches TRBD1 (5 bases). Trimming removed 6 bases at V and 5 bases at J, with 19 bases between. CDR3 length: 14 residues. Looked up from germline, CDR1 is SQVTM and CDR2 is ANQGSEA. CDR3 nucleotides: TGCAGCGTGGCCGGGGGGGTGCCTATGACTGAAGCTTTCTTT. Residues: CSVAGGVPMTEAFF.